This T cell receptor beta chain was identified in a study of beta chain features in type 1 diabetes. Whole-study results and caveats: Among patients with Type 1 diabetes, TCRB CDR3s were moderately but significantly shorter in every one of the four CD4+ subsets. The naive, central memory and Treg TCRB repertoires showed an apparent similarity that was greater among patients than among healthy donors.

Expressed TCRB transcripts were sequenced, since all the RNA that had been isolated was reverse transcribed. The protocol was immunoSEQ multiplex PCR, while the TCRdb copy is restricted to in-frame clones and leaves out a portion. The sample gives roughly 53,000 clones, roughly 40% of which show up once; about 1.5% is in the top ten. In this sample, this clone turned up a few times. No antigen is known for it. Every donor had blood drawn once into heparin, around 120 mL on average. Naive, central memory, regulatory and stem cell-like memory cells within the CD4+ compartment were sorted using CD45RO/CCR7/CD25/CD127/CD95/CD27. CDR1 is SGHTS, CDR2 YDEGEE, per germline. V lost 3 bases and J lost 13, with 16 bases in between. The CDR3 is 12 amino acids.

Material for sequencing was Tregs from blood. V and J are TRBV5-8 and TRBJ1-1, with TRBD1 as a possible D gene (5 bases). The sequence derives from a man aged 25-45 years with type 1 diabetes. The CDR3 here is CASSSEAIQGFF. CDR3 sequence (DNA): TGTGCCAGCAGCTCCGAAGCGATTCAGGGTTTCTTT. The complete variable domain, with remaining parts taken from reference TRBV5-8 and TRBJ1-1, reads EAGVTQSPTHLIKTRGQQATLRCSPISGHTSVYWYQQALGLGLQFLLWYDEGEERNRGNFPPRFSGRQFPNYSSELNVNALELEDSALYLCASSSEAIQGFFGQGTRLTVV.